The entry below describes one T cell receptor (beta chain). This sample is drawn from a study of graft-versus-host responses after intestinal transplantation. Study in general: Grafts were multivisceral, liver-intestinal, or isolated intestinal.

TCRdb's copy holds only in-frame clones and misses some; the assay was immunoSEQ multiplex PCR. This table holds roughly 36,000 clones, 75% to 90% found once. The CDR3 has 16 residues. Per germline, CDR1 MDHEN and CDR2 SYDVKM. Trimming at V came to 4 bases and at J to 2 bases, leaving 9 bases not matched to a gene. This rearrangement joins TRBV28 to TRBJ2-3; 7 bases are a match to TRBD2. The source is a human patient who received an intestinal transplant, so some T cells may come from the graft donor. The source was PBMCs, collected about 38 months after transplant. CDR3 DNA: TGTGCCAGCAGTTCCCAAGGGAGGGCCGACACAGATACGCAGTATTTT. Translation: CASSSQGRADTDTQYF. Full variable domain (remainder filled in from reference TRBV28 and TRBJ2-3): DVKVTQSSRYLVKRTGEKVFLECVQDMDHENMFWYRQDPGLGLRLIYFSYDVKMKEKGDIPEGYSVSREKKERFSLILESASTNQTSMYLCASSSQGRADTDTQYFGPGTRLTVL.